This T cell receptor beta chain is from a study of blood T cell repertoires in COVID-19. The overall study: The cDNA or gDNA used as material had been derived from T cells, B-cell-depleted T cells, or PBMCs.

CDR1 and CDR2 from the germline V gene are SGHTA and FQGNSA. The CDR3 extends over 17 amino acids. V lost 6 bases to trimming and J lost 0 bases; unmatched junction nucleotides: 12. In the original workflow: By means of reference gene primer amplification, nucleated cell counts were estimated. Produced via immunoSEQ multiplex PCR; TCRdb's table is partial and in-frame only. The D gene and trimming were derived from the DNA, and the V and J assignments and clone size from that table. This table holds 88,000 or so clones, 65% to 90% found once. Specimen: peripheral blood. The genes are TRBV7-2 and TRBJ2-3; 7 bases are a match to TRBD2. The clonotype comes from a man aged 55 to 70 with acute or convalescent COVID-19. The CDR3 DNA reads as TGTGCCAGCAGTTTAACTGGACTAGGGACTAGCACAGATACGCAGTATTTT. Residues: CASSLTGLGTSTDTQYF.